One and the same sample provided the 29 T cell receptor beta chains below, sequenced in a study of shared clonotypes between healthy human individuals. Libraries were prepared by immunoSEQ multiplex PCR; TCRdb keeps only in-frame clonotypes and omits some of them. The repertoire holds a few million clones, with about 92% as singletons. Sequenced material: naive CD4+ T cells sorted from blood. Sample subset: CD45RA+ positively selected. These TCRs come from a man aged 18 to 30 in good health.

J is TRBJ2-5 and V is TRBV4-3; no firm D call. This CDR3 is 14 amino acids long. V was trimmed by 0 bases and J by 4 bases, leaving 9 bases between them. CDR1 and CDR2 from the germline V gene are LGHNA and YSLEER. The CDR3 DNA follows: TGCGCCAGCAGCCAAGATATTTCCACAGAGACCCAGTACTTC. Its translation: CASSQDISTETQYF.

The chain links TRBV29-1 to TRBJ2-3; the match to TRBD1 covers 10 bases. Germline V CDR1 and CDR2: SQVTM, ANQGSEA. V was clipped by 7 bases and J by 5 bases; unmatched bases: 6. This CDR3 comprises 13 residues. The CDR3 spells CSETGGAGDTQYF. Here the CDR3 DNA reads TGCAGCGAGACAGGGGGCGCAGGAGATACGCAGTATTTT.

V is TRBV18 and J is TRBJ1-4, with D maybe TRBD1 (6 bases). This CDR3 has 17 residues. V shed 3 bases and J shed 5 bases, with 19 bases lying between them. Germline lookup yields CDR1 KGHSH and CDR2 LQKENI. Here the CDR3 DNA reads TGTGCCAGCTCACCTACCAGGGGACCGGTTAAAAATGAAAAACTGTTTTTT. It yields the protein CASSPTRGPVKNEKLFF.

V and J are TRBV18 and TRBJ2-5; weak D call: TRBD2 (6 bases). V lost 1 base, J lost 2 bases, and 11 bases lay in between. The CDR3 covers 15 residues. Germline loops: CDR1 KGHSH, CDR2 LQKENI. The CDR3: CASSPLLGGQETQYF. The CDR3 DNA sequence: TGTGCCAGCTCACCACTCTTGGGGGGACAAGAGACCCAGTACTTC. The variable domain in full, with the rest retrieved from reference TRBV18 and TRBJ2-5, is NAGVMQNPRHLVRRRGQEARLRCSPMKGHSHVYWYRQLPEEGLKFMVYLQKENIIDESGMPKERFSAEFPKEGPSILRIQQVVRGDSAAYFCASSPLLGGQETQYFGPGTRLLVL.

This rearrangement joins TRBV11-2 to TRBJ2-5; D gene uncertain. This CDR3 is built from 14 residues. Trimming took 2 bases from V and 4 from J, leaving 11 bases between them. Germline V lookup: CDR1 SGHAT, CDR2 FQNNGV. CDR3 in DNA: TGTGCCAGCAGCTTATCCCTAGGTCTAGAGACCCAGTACTTC. Protein sequence: CASSLSLGLETQYF.

The chain carries TRBV2 and TRBJ2-5; 8 nucleotides match TRBD2. Germline-derived CDR1 and CDR2 are SNHLY and FYNNEI. CDR3 length: 13 amino acids. V dropped 7 bases and J dropped 4; count of bases not matched to a gene: 5. For the CDR3, the DNA is TGTGCCAGCACCCCCCGGGAGGGAGAGACCCAGTACTTC. The encoded protein is CASTPREGETQYF.

The chain links TRBV7-9 to TRBJ2-2; D call uncertain. CDR3 size: 14 residues. Germline V gene data show CDR1 as SEHNR and CDR2 as FQNEAQ (reference sequence). Trimming left V 5 bases short and J 5 bases short, with 12 bases between. The CDR3 sequence: CASSQRVVTGELFF. The DNA of the CDR3 is TGTGCCAGCAGCCAAAGGGTGGTGACCGGGGAGCTGTTTTTT.

This rearrangement joins TRBV5-1 to TRBJ2-5; the D is unclear. This CDR3 comprises 14 residues. Germline CDR1 is SGHRS and CDR2 is YFSETQ. With 4 bases removed from V and 2 bases from J, the gap between germline ends came to 12 bases. CDR3 region: CASSTGPLQETQYF. The CDR3 DNA is TGCGCCAGCAGCACTGGGCCACTTCAAGAGACCCAGTACTTC.

CDR3 residues: CASSAPGQPTVQYF. CDR3 nucleotide sequence: TGTGCCAGCAGTGCCCCGGGACAGCCAACTGTGCAGTATTTT. The V and J genes are TRBV25-1 and TRBJ2-3; 7 bases map to TRBD1. J was trimmed by 11 bases and V by 4 bases; bases with no gene match: 12. The germline V gene encodes CDR1 MGHDK and CDR2 SYGVNS. The CDR3 is 14 residues long.

This sequence joins TRBV6-1 and TRBJ2-7; 7 bases are a match to TRBD1. The CDR3 contains 17 residues. V trimming: 3 bases; J trimming: 4 bases; junction bases outside the gene matches: 15. Germline-derived CDR1 and CDR2 are MNHNS and SASEGT. In nucleotides, the CDR3 is TGTGCCAGCAGTGACCGATCCGGGACAGTCCCTCGGTACGAGCAGTACTTC. This gives the protein CASSDRSGTVPRYEQYF.

The chain is built from TRBV5-1 and TRBJ2-2; the D call may be TRBD1 or TRBD2 (5 bases each). The CDR3 covers 13 residues. Trimming stripped 0 bases from V and 10 bases from J, with 10 bases between. Germline V gene lookup returns CDR1 SGHRS and CDR2 YFSETQ. CDR3 residues: CASSLEGRVELFF. The CDR3 DNA reads as TGCGCCAGCAGCTTGGAGGGGAGAGTGGAGCTGTTTTTT. The full variable domain, completed using reference TRBV5-1 and TRBJ2-2, is KAGVTQTPRYLIKTRGQQVTLSCSPISGHRSVSWYQQTPGQGLQFLFEYFSETQRNKGNFPGRFSGRQFSNSRSEMNVSTLELGDSALYLCASSLEGRVELFFGEGSRLTVL.

The gene calls are TRBV6-1 and TRBJ2-3, with 9 bases identical to TRBD1. This CDR3 contains 14 residues. J was trimmed by 1 base and V by 8 bases; bases with no gene match: 4. In germline, CDR1 is MNHNS, CDR2 SASEGT. The CDR3 here is CASRYRGRTDTQYF. Here the CDR3 DNA reads TGTGCCAGCCGATACAGGGGGCGCACAGATACGCAGTATTTT.

The chain is built from TRBV14 and TRBJ2-1, with D possibly TRBD2 on 5 matching bases. Germline CDR1 is SGHDN and CDR2 is FVKESK. Trimming took off 4 bases at V and 8 bases at J, with 21 bases between the two ends. The CDR3 runs 16 residues. The CDR3 region has the DNA TGTGCCAGCAGCCCCCTCGGGGTATCCCTCCACGATGAGCAGTTCTTC. It yields the protein CASSPLGVSLHDEQFF.

This chain connects TRBV7-3 to TRBJ2-5, with 8 bases aligning to TRBD1. This CDR3 is built from 13 residues. The germline V gene has CDR1 SGHTA and CDR2 FQGTGA. The V segment lost 4 bases and the J segment 3 bases; nucleotides outside the gene matches: 1. The CDR3 nucleotides are TGTGCCAGCAGCTCGACAGGGGAAGAGACCCAGTACTTC. It translates to CASSSTGEETQYF.

This rearrangement joins TRBV5-4 to TRBJ1-2; D may be TRBD1 (5 bases). The CDR3 is 15 amino acids. Trimming took off 1 base at V and 1 base at J, with 11 bases between the two ends. Germline V gives CDR1 SGHNT, CDR2 YYREEE (reference sequence). CDR3 bases: TGTGCCAGCAGCTTGTACACAGGTGGTAACTATGGCTACACCTTC. Its protein is CASSLYTGGNYGYTF.

V is TRBV6-1 and J is TRBJ2-1, with D hard to call. The germline V gene encodes CDR1 MNHNS and CDR2 SASEGT. The CDR3 has 15 amino acids. V was clipped by 0 bases and J by 0 bases, with 6 bases between them. The CDR3 loop is CASSEARYSYNEQFF. The CDR3 region has the DNA TGTGCCAGCAGTGAAGCAAGATACTCCTACAATGAGCAGTTCTTC.

This clone has just a few counts. J is TRBJ1-6 and V is TRBV30; 8 bases are a match to TRBD1. With V trimmed by 2 bases and J by 7 bases, 4 bases remained unmatched. Germline V CDR1 and CDR2: GTSNPN, SVGIG (reference sequence). The CDR3 is 14 amino acids. The CDR3 sequence is CAWSSDRVNSPLHF. DNA of the CDR3: TGTGCCTGGAGTTCGGACAGGGTAAATTCACCCCTCCACTTT. The whole variable domain, filled in from reference TRBV30 and TRBJ1-6, reads SQTIHQWPATLVQPVGSPLSLECTVEGTSNPNLYWYRQAAGRGLQLLFYSVGIGQISSEVPQNLSASRPQDRQFILSSKKLLLSDSGFYLCAWSSDRVNSPLHFGNGTRLTVT.

The V gene is TRBV10-3, the J gene TRBJ1-3; D call uncertain. From germline, CDR1 is ENHRY and CDR2 SYGVKD. Between the trimmed V and J ends, which lost 0 bases and 4 bases, there was a span of 7 bases. The CDR3 contains 14 residues. CDR3 residues: CAISESLRGNTIYF. The CDR3 bases are TGTGCCATCAGTGAGTCGCTGCGGGGAAACACCATATATTTT.

CDR3 nucleotide sequence: TGTGCCTGGAGTGGAGCCACTAGCGGGACGGTAAACTCCTACGAGCAGTACTTC. Translated: CAWSGATSGTVNSYEQYF. The V call is TRBV30, the J call TRBJ2-7, with 10 positions matching TRBD2. The J segment lost 0 bases and the V segment lost 1 base, leaving 12 bases of the junction unmatched. CDR3 size: 18 residues. Germline CDR1 reads GTSNPN; CDR2 reads SVGIG (reference sequence).

The chain is built from TRBV30 and TRBJ1-5; D gene uncertain. V lost 3 bases to trimming and J lost 2 bases, with 14 bases between them. The CDR3 covers 15 residues. Germline CDR1 GTSNPN, CDR2 SVGIG (reference sequence). CDR3 protein: CAWRNTGQGNQPQHF. The DNA for the CDR3 is TGTGCCTGGAGAAACACGGGTCAAGGCAATCAGCCCCAGCATTTT.

The chain links TRBV18 to TRBJ1-1; 8 bases map to TRBD1. CDR1 KGHSH and CDR2 LQKENI come from the germline V gene. V dropped 3 bases and J dropped 4; count of bases not matched to a gene: 7. This CDR3 contains 15 residues. The CDR3 reads CASSPSTGEGTEAFF. The CDR3 coding sequence is TGTGCCAGCTCACCTTCGACAGGGGAGGGCACTGAAGCTTTCTTT.

The rearrangement uses TRBV18 and TRBJ1-1; 8 nucleotides line up with TRBD1. The length of the CDR3 is 14 residues. Per the germline V gene, CDR1 is KGHSH and CDR2 is LQKENI. The ends lost 4 bases at V and 1 base at J; junction bases unmatched: 2. CDR3 DNA sequence: TGTGCCAGCTCACTCGGGACAGGGAACACTGAAGCTTTCTTT. This sequence encodes CASSLGTGNTEAFF.

This clone was recorded a few times. The gene calls are TRBV27 and TRBJ1-2; D may be TRBD1 (5 bases). V lost 4 bases and J lost 0, with 12 bases in between. Germline V gene sequence: CDR1 MNHEY, CDR2 SMNVEV (reference sequence). This CDR3 has 15 residues. CDR3 region: CASSSGQQANYGYTF. CDR3 sequence (DNA): TGTGCCAGCAGTTCGGGGCAGCAAGCTAACTATGGCTACACCTTC.

This clone was observed a single time. The V call is TRBV13, the J call TRBJ2-1; TRBD1 aligns across 11 bases. V was clipped by 4 bases and J by 0 bases; unmatched bases: 11. This CDR3 has 19 residues. Germline CDR1 is PRHDT and CDR2 is FYEKMQ (reference sequence). The CDR3 sequence: CASSSKDRGLKSSYNEQFF. The CDR3 DNA reads TGTGCCAGCAGCTCCAAGGACAGGGGGCTTAAGAGCTCCTACAATGAGCAGTTCTTC.

This clone showed up just once. V is TRBV6-5 and J is TRBJ2-1; D might be TRBD2 (6 bases). The ends were cut back, 8 bases at V and 0 bases at J, with 11 bases in the middle. Looked up from germline, CDR1 is MNHEY and CDR2 is SVGAGI. The CDR3 has 14 residues. The CDR3 DNA is TGTGCCAGCCGAGGACTAAACTCCTACAATGAGCAGTTCTTC. Translated: CASRGLNSYNEQFF.

The chain employs TRBV30 and TRBJ2-1; 8 nucleotides agree with TRBD2. Looked up from germline, CDR1 is GTSNPN and CDR2 is SVGIG (reference sequence). Germline trimming cut 0 bases from V and 0 bases from J; bases unmatched to any gene: 7. The CDR3 sequence is 17 residues long. The CDR3 DNA sequence: TGTGCCTGGAGTGTCTCGAAGAGCGGGAGCTCCTACAATGAGCAGTTCTTC. It translates to CAWSVSKSGSSYNEQFF.

Concerning this clone: The same CDR3 is also encoded by other DNA sequences in this sample. This chain joins TRBV2 and TRBJ1-5; weak D call: TRBD1 (5 bases). Germline CDR1 is SNHLY and CDR2 is FYNNEI. Trimming shortened V by 3 bases and J by 4 bases, and 7 bases separated the two germline ends. The CDR3 has 13 amino acids. The CDR3 nucleotides read TGTGCCAGCAGTGAGGGACCTAATCAGCCCCAGCATTTT. It specifies CASSEGPNQPQHF.

V is TRBV10-3 and J is TRBJ1-1, with TRBD1 as a possible D gene (5 bases). This CDR3 has 12 residues. Trimming removed 10 bases from V and 4 bases from J, with 13 bases in between. Germline CDR1 and CDR2: ENHRY and SYGVKD. Here the CDR3 DNA reads TGTGCCACCCTCTCGGGGGGCACTGAAGCTTTCTTT. Protein: CATLSGGTEAFF.

Notes on this clone: This same CDR3 is encoded by further DNA sequences in the sample. V and J are TRBV7-6 and TRBJ1-1; D is unresolved. CDR1 and CDR2 from the germline V gene are SGHVS and FNYEAQ. This CDR3 has 14 amino acids. Trimming pared 1 base from V and 1 base from J, leaving 7 bases between. In DNA, the CDR3 is TGTGCCAGCAGCTTAGGTCCAGGGAACACTGAAGCTTTCTTT. Amino acids: CASSLGPGNTEAFF.